The source of this TCR beta chain is a study of OX40 agonist ivuxolimab in advanced cancers. Findings of the study overall: The study found that CD8+ T cells averaged more expanded clones than CD4+.

The table lists this clone with a count of one. The antigen is not known. Autoimmune disease history or systemic immunosuppression excluded patients. Sequencing used immunoSEQ multiplex PCR; TCRdb keeps in-frame clones, though not all of them. The sample carries roughly 74,000 clones, 94% recorded once. CDR1 SGDLS and CDR2 YYNGEE come from the germline V gene. Trimming left V 0 bases short and J 8 bases short, with 17 bases between. This CDR3 region has 15 residues. The sample here was CD4+ or CD8+ T cells sorted from blood, taken in a trial of the OX40 agonist ivuxolimab. This receptor was identified in an adult with an advanced solid tumor such as melanoma, head and neck, liver or kidney cancer. The chain has TRBV9 and TRBJ1-2; D may be TRBD1 (5 bases). CDR3 region: CASSVATGRESGYTF. DNA of the CDR3: TGTGCCAGCAGCGTAGCTACGGGCAGGGAGTCAGGCTACACCTTC.